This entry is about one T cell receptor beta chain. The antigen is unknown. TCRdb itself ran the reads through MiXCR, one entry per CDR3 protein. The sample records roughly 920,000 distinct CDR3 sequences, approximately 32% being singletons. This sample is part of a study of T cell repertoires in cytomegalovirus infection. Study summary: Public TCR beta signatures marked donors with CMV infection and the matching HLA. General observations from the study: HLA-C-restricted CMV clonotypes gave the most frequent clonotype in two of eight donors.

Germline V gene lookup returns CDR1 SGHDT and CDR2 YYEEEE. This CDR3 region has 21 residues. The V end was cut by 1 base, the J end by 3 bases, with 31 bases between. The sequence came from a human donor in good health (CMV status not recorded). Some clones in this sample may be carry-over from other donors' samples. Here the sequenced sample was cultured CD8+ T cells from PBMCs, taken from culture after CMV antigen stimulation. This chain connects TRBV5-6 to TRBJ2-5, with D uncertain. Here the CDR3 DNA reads TGTGCCAGCAGCTTGTTGGAGAGCATGCTGGGCTTCCGAAGGACGGAAGAGACCCAGTACTTC. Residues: CASSLLESMLGFRRTEETQYF. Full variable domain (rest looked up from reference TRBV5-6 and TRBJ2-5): DAGVTQSPTHLIKTRGQQVTLRCSPKSGHDTVSWYQQALGQGPQFIFQYYEEEERQRGNFPDRFSGHQFPNYSSELNVNALLLGDSALYLCASSLLESMLGFRRTEETQYFGPGTRLLVL.